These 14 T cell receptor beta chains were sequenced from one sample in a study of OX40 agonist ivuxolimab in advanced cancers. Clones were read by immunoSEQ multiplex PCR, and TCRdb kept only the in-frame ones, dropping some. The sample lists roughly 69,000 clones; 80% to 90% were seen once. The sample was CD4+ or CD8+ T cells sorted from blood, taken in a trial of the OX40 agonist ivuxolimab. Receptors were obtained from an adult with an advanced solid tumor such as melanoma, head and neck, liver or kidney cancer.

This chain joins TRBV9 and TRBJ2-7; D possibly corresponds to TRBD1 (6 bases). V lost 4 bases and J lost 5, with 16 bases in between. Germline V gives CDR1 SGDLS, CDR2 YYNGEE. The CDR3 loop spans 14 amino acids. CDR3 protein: CASSTRDIWNEQYF. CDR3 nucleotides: TGTGCCAGCAGCACCCGGGACATATGGAACGAGCAGTACTTC.

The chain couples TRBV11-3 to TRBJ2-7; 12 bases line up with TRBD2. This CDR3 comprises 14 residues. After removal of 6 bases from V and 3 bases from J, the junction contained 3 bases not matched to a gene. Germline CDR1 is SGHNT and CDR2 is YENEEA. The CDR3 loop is CASRSTSGSYEQYF. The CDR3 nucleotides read TGTGCCAGCAGATCGACTAGCGGGAGCTACGAGCAGTACTTC.

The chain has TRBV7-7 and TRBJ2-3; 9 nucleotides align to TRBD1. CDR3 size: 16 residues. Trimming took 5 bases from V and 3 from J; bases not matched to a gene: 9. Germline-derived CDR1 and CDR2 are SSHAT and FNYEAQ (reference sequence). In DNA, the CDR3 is TGTGCCAGCAGCCCCCAGCCGGGACAGGGAACAGATACGCAGTATTTT. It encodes CASSPQPGQGTDTQYF.

CDR3 coding DNA: TGTGCCAGCAGCTGGGACAGGGGAAGATGGGAGCAGTACTTC. Amino acids: CASSWDRGRWEQYF. The gene calls are TRBV5-6 and TRBJ2-7; 10 bases are a match to TRBD1. Germline CDR1 reads SGHDT; CDR2 reads YYEEEE. This CDR3 is built from 14 residues. Trimming took 3 bases from V and 7 from J; bases not matched to a gene: 7.

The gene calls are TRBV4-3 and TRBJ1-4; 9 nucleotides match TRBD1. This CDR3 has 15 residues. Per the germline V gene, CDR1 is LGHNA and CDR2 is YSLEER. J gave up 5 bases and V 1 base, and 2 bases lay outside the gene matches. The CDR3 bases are TGCGCCAGCAGCCAAGGGGACAGGGCAAATGAAAAACTGTTTTTT. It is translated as CASSQGDRANEKLFF.

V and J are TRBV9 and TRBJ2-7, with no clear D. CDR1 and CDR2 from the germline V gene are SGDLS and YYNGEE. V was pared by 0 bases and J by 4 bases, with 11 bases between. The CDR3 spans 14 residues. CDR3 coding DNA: TGTGCCAGCAGCGTAGGACCGGCCGTTTACGAGCAGTACTTC. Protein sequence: CASSVGPAVYEQYF. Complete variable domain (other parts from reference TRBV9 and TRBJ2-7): DSGVTQTPKHLITATGQRVTLRCSPRSGDLSVYWYQQSLDQGLQFLIQYYNGEERAKGNILERFSAQQFPDLHSELNLSSLELGDSALYFCASSVGPAVYEQYFGPGTRLTVT.

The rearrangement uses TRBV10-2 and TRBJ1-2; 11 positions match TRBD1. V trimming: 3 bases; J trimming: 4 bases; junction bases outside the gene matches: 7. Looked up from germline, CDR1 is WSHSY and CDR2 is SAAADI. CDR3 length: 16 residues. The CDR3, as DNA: TGCGCCAGCAGTGACCCCCGGACAGGGGGCGTCTATGGCTACACCTTC. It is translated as CASSDPRTGGVYGYTF.

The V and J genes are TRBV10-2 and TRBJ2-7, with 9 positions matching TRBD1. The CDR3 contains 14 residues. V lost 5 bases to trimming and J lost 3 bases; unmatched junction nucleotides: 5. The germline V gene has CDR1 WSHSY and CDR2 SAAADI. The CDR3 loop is CASSSGTGSYEQYF. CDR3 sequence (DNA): TGCGCCAGCAGTTCCGGGACAGGGAGCTACGAGCAGTACTTC.

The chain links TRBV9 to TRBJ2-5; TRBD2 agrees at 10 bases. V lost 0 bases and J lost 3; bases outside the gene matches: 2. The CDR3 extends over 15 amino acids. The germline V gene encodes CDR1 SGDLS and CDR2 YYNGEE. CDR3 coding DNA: TGTGCCAGCAGCGTAGATGGACTAGCGGAAGAGACCCAGTACTTC. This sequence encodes CASSVDGLAEETQYF.

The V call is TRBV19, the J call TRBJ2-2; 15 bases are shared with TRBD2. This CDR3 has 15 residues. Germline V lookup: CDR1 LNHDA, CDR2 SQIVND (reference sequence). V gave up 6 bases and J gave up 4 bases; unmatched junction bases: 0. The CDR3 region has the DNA TGTGCCAGTAGGGGACTAGCGGGGGGCACCGGGGAGCTGTTTTTT. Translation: CASRGLAGGTGELFF.

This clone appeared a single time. The CDR3 sequence is CASSLVGSIGYGYTF. CDR3 DNA: TGTGCCAGCAGCTTAGTGGGATCAATAGGCTATGGCTACACCTTC. The V call is TRBV7-9, the J call TRBJ1-2; D not certain. Germline V gene lookup returns CDR1 SEHNR and CDR2 FQNEAQ (reference sequence). Trimming left V 1 base short and J 4 bases short, with 13 bases between. The CDR3 loop spans 15 amino acids.

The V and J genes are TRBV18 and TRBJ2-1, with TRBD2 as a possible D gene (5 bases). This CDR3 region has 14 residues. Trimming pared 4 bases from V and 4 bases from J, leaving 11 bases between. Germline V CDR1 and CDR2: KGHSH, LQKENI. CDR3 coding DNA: TGTGCCAGCTCACGCCCGACGGGATACAATGAGCAGTTCTTC. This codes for CASSRPTGYNEQFF.

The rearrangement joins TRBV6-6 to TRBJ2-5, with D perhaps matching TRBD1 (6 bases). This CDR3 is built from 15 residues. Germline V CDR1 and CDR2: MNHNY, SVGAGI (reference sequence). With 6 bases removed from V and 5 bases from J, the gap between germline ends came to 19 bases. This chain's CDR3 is CASRDGTTGRETQYF. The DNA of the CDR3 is TGTGCCAGCAGAGACGGGACAACGGGGCGGGAGACCCAGTACTTC.

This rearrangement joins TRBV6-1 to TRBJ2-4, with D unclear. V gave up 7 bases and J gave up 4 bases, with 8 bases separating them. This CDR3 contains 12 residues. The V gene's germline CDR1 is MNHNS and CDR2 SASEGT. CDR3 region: CASTPGKNIQYF. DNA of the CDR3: TGTGCCAGCACCCCCGGAAAAAACATTCAGTACTTC.